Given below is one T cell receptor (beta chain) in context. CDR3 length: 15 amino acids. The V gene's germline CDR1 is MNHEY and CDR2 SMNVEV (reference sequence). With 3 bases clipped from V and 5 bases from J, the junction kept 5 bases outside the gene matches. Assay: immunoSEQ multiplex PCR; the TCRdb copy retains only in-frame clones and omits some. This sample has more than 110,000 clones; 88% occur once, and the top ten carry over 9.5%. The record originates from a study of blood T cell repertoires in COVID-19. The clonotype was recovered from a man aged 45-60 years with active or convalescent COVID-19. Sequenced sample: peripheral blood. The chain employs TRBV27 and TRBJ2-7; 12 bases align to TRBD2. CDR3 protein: CASSFETSGRNEQYF. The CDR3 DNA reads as TGTGCCAGCAGTTTCGAGACTAGCGGGAGAAACGAGCAGTACTTC.